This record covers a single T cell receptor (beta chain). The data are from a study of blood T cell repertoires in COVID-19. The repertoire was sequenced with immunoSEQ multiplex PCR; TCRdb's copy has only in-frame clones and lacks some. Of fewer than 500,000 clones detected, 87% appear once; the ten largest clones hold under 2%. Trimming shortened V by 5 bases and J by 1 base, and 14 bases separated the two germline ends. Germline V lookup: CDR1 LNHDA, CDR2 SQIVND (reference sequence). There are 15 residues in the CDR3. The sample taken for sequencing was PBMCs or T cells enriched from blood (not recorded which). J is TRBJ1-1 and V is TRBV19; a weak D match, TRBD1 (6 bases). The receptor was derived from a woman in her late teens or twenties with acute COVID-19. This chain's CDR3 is CASSVGDTPNTEAFF. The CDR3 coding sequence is TGTGCCAGTAGTGTAGGGGACACTCCGAACACTGAAGCTTTCTTT.